This note documents a single TCR beta chain sequence. The antigen is unknown. Amplification used 60 Vbeta primers and 13 Jbeta primers. The assay was immunoSEQ multiplex PCR, and TCRdb's table has in-frame clones only and misses some. The sample carries 150,000 to 160,000 clones, around 80% recorded once. This sample was included in a study of cytomegalovirus exposure and HLA in healthy donors. Looking at the study overall: Earlier work reported 117 million unique TCR beta sequences from about 190 million T cells.

Losses at the gene ends were 2 bases for V and 0 bases for J; bases not matched to a gene: 11. This CDR3 contains 18 residues. CDR1 is GTSNPN and CDR2 is SVGIG in the germline V gene (reference sequence). Study-level findings and limits: Several of the most significant clusters appeared linked to common viral pathogens, based on a later analysis. Reports showed the classifier diagnosing cytomegalovirus status with high specificity and sensitivity. In vitro testing confirmed three CMV-associated chains as specific for CMV antigens.

Material: PBMCs. The chain links TRBV30 to TRBJ1-5; 9 bases are a match to TRBD1. The receptor's source is a woman between 40 and 50 years old in good health and CMV-seropositive. The CDR3 sequence: CAWSHGQGKYNSNQPQHF. For the CDR3, the DNA is TGTGCCTGGAGTCACGGACAGGGGAAGTATAATAGCAATCAGCCCCAGCATTTT.